The source of this T cell receptor (beta chain) is a study of CD8+ T cells in alopecia areata. Study in general: Twice daily, treated patients received 5 to 10 mg of oral tofacitinib.

cDNA prepared by RNA extraction and subsequent reverse transcription served as the template for sequencing. Here immunoSEQ multiplex PCR was the method, and the copy in TCRdb shows in-frame clones only, minus some. The table lists roughly 170,000 clones, around three fifths of them singletons. Alopecia areata patients had lesional scalp punch biopsies and peripheral blood taken from them. CD4+ and CD8+ T cells were sorted from PBMCs. Study results and limitations: Higher clonality and more expanded CD8+ clones appeared in lesional than normal scalp.

CDR1 is SQVTM, CDR2 ANQGSEA, per germline. CDR3 size: 14 residues. The ends were cut back, 6 bases at V and 4 bases at J, with 17 bases in the middle. Of note for this clone: What it binds is not known.

Specimen: CD4+ T cells sorted from blood, collected at week 0. The receptor was isolated from a human donor with alopecia areata. The chain employs TRBV29-1 and TRBJ2-3; possibly TRBD1 for D (7 bases). The CDR3 sequence is CSVLRGTASDTQYF. The CDR3 coding sequence is TGCAGCGTGCTCCGGGGGACAGCTTCAGATACGCAGTATTTT.